The 9 T cell receptor beta chains below all came from one sample that was sequenced in a study of long-term antiretroviral therapy in people with HIV. At survey level, the immunoSEQ assay was run in its v3.0 version. Assay: immunoSEQ multiplex PCR; the TCRdb copy retains only in-frame clones and omits some. The top ten hold under 8.5% of the sample, which has under 30,000 clones, about 95% seen once. The sequencing used unsorted PBMCs, collected around 6 years after starting antiretroviral therapy. These receptors all stem from a man in his thirties or forties with HIV.

J is TRBJ2-7 and V is TRBV4-1; no reliable D call. This CDR3 has 13 residues. In germline, CDR1 is MGHRA, CDR2 YSYEKL. The V gene lost 1 base and the J gene lost 6 bases, with 10 bases spanning the gap. The CDR3 region is CASSQAPGPEQYF. CDR3 DNA: TGCGCCAGCAGCCAAGCCCCCGGGCCCGAGCAGTACTTC.

CDR3 nucleotide sequence: TGTGCCAGCTCAGAGGACAGGAACTCTGGAAACACCATATATTTT. Encoded protein: CASSEDRNSGNTIYF. The rearrangement links TRBV18 to TRBJ1-3; TRBD1 agrees at 7 bases. With V trimmed by 5 bases and J by 0 bases, 4 bases remained unmatched. Germline V gene lookup returns CDR1 KGHSH and CDR2 LQKENI. This CDR3 is built from 15 residues.

This CDR3 is CASSLTSGQGAGHYNEQFF. The CDR3 region has the DNA TGTGCCAGCAGCTTAACGTCAGGGCAGGGAGCGGGGCACTACAATGAGCAGTTCTTC. The chain recombines TRBV7-3 with TRBJ2-1, with 7 bases matching TRBD2. Germline CDR1 reads SGHTA; CDR2 reads FQGTGA. The V segment lost 0 bases and the J segment 3 bases; nucleotides outside the gene matches: 14. The CDR3 has 19 amino acids.

In this sample, this clone turned up once. The gene calls are TRBV4-3 and TRBJ1-4; D is perhaps TRBD1 (6 bases). The germline V gene encodes CDR1 LGHNA and CDR2 YSLEER. This CDR3 comprises 16 residues. V lost 4 bases, J lost 7 bases, and 19 bases lay in between. This CDR3 reads CASSPGAGAALEKLFF. DNA of the CDR3: TGCGCCAGCAGCCCGGGGGCGGGGGCTGCCCTTGAAAAACTGTTTTTT.

The chain combines TRBV29-1 with TRBJ2-1; no reliable D call. V was shortened by 7 bases and J by 1 base, with 11 bases between the two germline ends. The CDR3 spans 13 residues. Germline CDR1 reads SQVTM; CDR2 reads ANQGSEA. The CDR3 sequence: CSARLVSYNEQFF. The CDR3 coding sequence is TGCAGCGCTAGACTCGTATCCTACAATGAGCAGTTCTTC.

The genes are TRBV5-6 and TRBJ1-1; D perhaps matches TRBD1 (6 bases). The CDR3 has 16 residues. The germline gives CDR1 SGHDT, CDR2 YYEEEE. V lost 2 bases and J lost 1, with 15 bases in between. In DNA, the CDR3 is TGTGCCAGCAGCTTCCGTATCAGGGGCCCGAACACTGAAGCTTTCTTT. It is translated as CASSFRIRGPNTEAFF.

The chain carries TRBV7-9 and TRBJ2-3; 13 nucleotides align to TRBD2. Germline-derived CDR1 and CDR2 are SEHNR and FQNEAQ (reference sequence). V shed 4 bases, J shed 2 bases, and the junction held 3 bases outside the gene matches. The CDR3 loop spans 16 amino acids. As DNA, the CDR3 is TGTGCCAGCAGCTCCGGGACTAGCGGGATCACAGATACGCAGTATTTT. Translation: CASSSGTSGITDTQYF.

V usage is TRBV5-4 and J usage is TRBJ2-7; unclear D gene. Germline lookup yields CDR1 SGHNT and CDR2 YYREEE (reference sequence). V was trimmed by 0 bases and J by 6 bases, leaving 10 bases between them. This CDR3 is 13 amino acids long. The CDR3 spells CASSLAQQREQYF. The DNA for the CDR3 is TGTGCCAGCAGCTTGGCGCAACAGCGCGAGCAGTACTTC.

The CDR3 DNA reads as TGTGCCAGCAGTGAATGGGGGCCCCCGGAGGAATCCTACGAGCAGTACTTC. This gives the protein CASSEWGPPEESYEQYF. V usage is TRBV6-1 and J usage is TRBJ2-5; TRBD1 is a possible D gene (6 bases). The DNA end is a closer match to TRBJ2-7, so the J assignment may be wrong. The CDR3 extends over 17 amino acids. The V gene's germline CDR1 is MNHNS and CDR2 SASEGT.